The rows below give T cell receptor beta chains drawn from one sample of a study of blood T cells in healthy people across ages. TCRdb independently ran MiXCR on the 5' RACE reads; one entry per CDR3 protein. Here the sample spans some 1.6 million distinct CDR3 sequences, about 35% being singletons. Sequencing was carried out using blood. Receptor source: a woman under 40 in good health. The CDR3 runs from the conserved cysteine through the conserved F or W. The order of the fields is V gene, D gene, J gene, clone size, CDR3 DNA, CDR3 protein. A D gene is named only where the DNA matches it firmly. Clone sizes are given selectively: once, few, many, or a class where the clone is expanded.

v_call: TRBV10-3
d_call: .
j_call: TRBJ1-1
clone_size: few
cdr3_nt: TGTGCCATCAGTGAGTCTTCGGGCACTGAAGCTTTCTTT
cdr3_aa: CAISESSGTEAFF

v_call: TRBV6-1
d_call: .
j_call: TRBJ2-5
clone_size: many
cdr3_nt: TGTGCCAGCAGTGACAGTAGGGCAGAGACCCAGTACTTC
cdr3_aa: CASSDSRAETQYF

v_call: TRBV19
d_call: .
j_call: TRBJ2-2
clone_size: .
cdr3_nt: TGTGCCAGTAGTTCTCCCGGTGCGAACACCGGGGAGCTGTTTTTT
cdr3_aa: CASSSPGANTGELFF

v_call: TRBV4-1
d_call: TRBD2
j_call: TRBJ2-3
clone_size: .
cdr3_nt: TGCGCCAGCAGCCGAATGGGGCTAGCGGGAGTACGAGATACGCAGTATTTT
cdr3_aa: CASSRMGLAGVRDTQYF

v_call: TRBV7-2
d_call: .
j_call: TRBJ1-2
clone_size: few
cdr3_nt: TGTGCCAGCAGCGTGATTTGGGGGAATGACTATGGCTACACCTTC
cdr3_aa: CASSVIWGNDYGYTF

v_call: TRBV7-9
d_call: TRBD1
j_call: TRBJ2-7
clone_size: once
cdr3_nt: TGTGCCAGCAGCGCTGGACAGGGGAGATATAGCGTATCCTACGAGCAGTACTTC
cdr3_aa: CASSAGQGRYSVSYEQYF

v_call: TRBV7-9
d_call: .
j_call: TRBJ2-6
clone_size: .
cdr3_nt: TGTGCCAGCACCCGGGACCAAAGCTCGGGGGCCAACGTCCTGACTTTC
cdr3_aa: CASTRDQSSGANVLTF

v_call: TRBV20-1
d_call: TRBD2
j_call: TRBJ2-5
clone_size: few
cdr3_nt: TGCAGTGCGGCCGCCCGGCGGGGGGGCATAGAGACCCAGTACTTC
cdr3_aa: CSAAARRGGIETQYF

v_call: TRBV18
d_call: .
j_call: TRBJ2-3
clone_size: .
cdr3_nt: TGTGCCACCTCATTCCACCCCGAACTCCTCACAGATACGCAGTATTTT
cdr3_aa: CATSFHPELLTDTQYF

v_call: TRBV20-1
d_call: .
j_call: TRBJ2-7
clone_size: .
cdr3_nt: TGCAGTGCTAGAGATAGGGCTACTCCTTTGCAATACGAGCAGTACTTC
cdr3_aa: CSARDRATPLQYEQYF

v_call: TRBV2
d_call: .
j_call: TRBJ2-7
clone_size: .
cdr3_nt: TGTGCCAGCAGCGGCCCTCCCAAGCCCTACGAGCAGTACTTC
cdr3_aa: CASSGPPKPYEQYF

v_call: TRBV11-2
d_call: .
j_call: TRBJ1-2
clone_size: few
cdr3_nt: TGTGCCAGCAGCCATGACAGATTGATCTATGGCTACACCTTC
cdr3_aa: CASSHDRLIYGYTF

v_call: TRBV20-1
d_call: .
j_call: TRBJ2-7
clone_size: .
cdr3_nt: TGCAGTGCCCCGAAAAGCGGGCCCGACTACGAGCAGTACTTC
cdr3_aa: CSAPKSGPDYEQYF

v_call: TRBV7-9
d_call: .
j_call: TRBJ2-5
clone_size: few
cdr3_nt: TGTGCCAGCAGCACCCTAATGGGGGAGACCCAGTACTTC
cdr3_aa: CASSTLMGETQYF